This T cell receptor (beta chain) was recovered during a study of T-cell memory formation after mild COVID-19. Broader study findings: A balance of CD4 and CD8 characterized clones contracting day 15 to 85, whereas later expanders leaned CD4+.

Remarks on this clonotype: Antigen unknown.

Trimming removed 7 bases from V and 4 bases from J; junction bases left unmatched: 7. This CDR3 is 15 amino acids long. cDNA libraries for TCR alpha and TCR beta, carrying sample barcodes and UMIs, came from 5'RACE with constant-segment primers. Via MiXCR, TCRdb re-called the 5' RACE reads, giving one row per CDR3 protein. The top ten hold around a quarter of the sample, which has about 140,000 distinct CDR3 sequences, about 25% seen once. This sequence was found in an adult woman who had mild COVID-19 (a few samples of this study predate the infection). Cell type and time point are not known. The sequenced material came from PBMCs or a T cell subset sorted from them (not recorded which). V and J are TRBV12-3 or TRBV12-4 and TRBJ2-2, with 9 positions matching TRBD1. The CDR3 sequence is CASTPGQGATGELFF. The CDR3, as DNA: TGTGCCAGCACTCCGGGACAGGGCGCCACCGGGGAGCTGTTTTTT.